This TCR beta chain is from a study of PD-1 blockade in mismatch repair-deficient tumors. Study overall: All were previously treated, progressing patients with about twelve mismatch repair-deficient cancer types.

Clones were read by immunoSEQ multiplex PCR, and TCRdb kept only the in-frame ones, dropping some. The top ten hold over 7.5% of the sample, which has tens of thousands of clones, roughly 80% seen once. The CDR3 length is 14 residues. V dropped 1 base and J dropped 6 bases, with 13 bases sitting between them. Germline CDR1 is MGHRA and CDR2 is YSYEKL. Study results and caveats: Tumor-resident clones, often absent from pretreatment blood, expanded after pembrolizumab and then contracted.

On this clone itself: Antigen: not known.

The sequencing here drew on peripheral blood, taken approximately 20 weeks after starting pembrolizumab. This sequence originates from an adult with mismatch repair-deficient cancer. V gene TRBV4-1 combines with J gene TRBJ2-7; no reliable D call. This CDR3 is CASSQAVEWSEQYF. As DNA, the CDR3 is TGCGCCAGCAGCCAAGCCGTCGAGTGGAGCGAGCAGTACTTC.